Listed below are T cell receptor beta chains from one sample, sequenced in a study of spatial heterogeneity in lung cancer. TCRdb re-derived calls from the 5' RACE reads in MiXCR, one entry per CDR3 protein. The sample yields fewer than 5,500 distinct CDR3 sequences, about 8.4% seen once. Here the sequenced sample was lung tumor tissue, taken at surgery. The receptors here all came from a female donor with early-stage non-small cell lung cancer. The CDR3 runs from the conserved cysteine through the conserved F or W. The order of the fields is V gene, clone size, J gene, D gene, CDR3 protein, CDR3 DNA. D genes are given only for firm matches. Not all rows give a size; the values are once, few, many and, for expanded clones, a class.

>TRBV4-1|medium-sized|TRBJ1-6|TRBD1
CASSSPGGYYNSPLHF
TGCGCCAGCAGCTCCCCAGGGGGTTACTATAATTCACCCCTCCACTTT
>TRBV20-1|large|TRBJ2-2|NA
CSARDRLSGKDTGELFF
TGCAGTGCTAGAGATAGGCTATCTGGGAAAGACACCGGGGAGCTGTTTTTT
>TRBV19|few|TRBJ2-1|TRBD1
CASSTSPTGASYNEQFF
TGTGCCAGTAGTACCTCCCCCACAGGGGCCTCCTACAATGAGCAGTTCTTC
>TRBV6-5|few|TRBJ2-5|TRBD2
CASSDIAGLETQYF
TGTGCCAGCAGTGATATAGCGGGGTTGGAGACCCAGTACTTC
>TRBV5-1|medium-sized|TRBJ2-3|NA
CASSNIQGTLTDTQYF
TGCGCCAGCAGCAATATTCAGGGTACCCTCACAGATACGCAGTATTTT
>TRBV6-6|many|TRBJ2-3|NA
CASSYSKASTDTQYF
TGTGCCAGCAGTTACTCGAAGGCTAGCACAGATACGCAGTATTTT
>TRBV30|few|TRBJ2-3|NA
CAWARGTDTQYF
TGTGCCTGGGCCAGAGGGACAGATACGCAGTATTTT
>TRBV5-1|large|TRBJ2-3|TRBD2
CASSLLAGRLDTQYF
TGCGCCAGCAGCCTATTAGCGGGGAGGCTCGATACGCAGTATTTT
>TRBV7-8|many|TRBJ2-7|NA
CASSPRTALSSYEQYF
TGTGCCAGCAGCCCCCGGACGGCCCTAAGCTCCTACGAGCAGTACTTC
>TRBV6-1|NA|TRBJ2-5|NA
CASSEVETQYF
TGTGCCAGCAGTGAAGTTGAGACCCAGTACTTC
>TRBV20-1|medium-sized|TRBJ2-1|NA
CSGLGPTPLYYNEQFF
TGCAGTGGACTAGGTCCAACCCCTCTATACTACAATGAGCAGTTCTTC
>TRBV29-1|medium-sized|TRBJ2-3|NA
CSPTVGSTDTQYF
TGCAGCCCAACAGTGGGCAGCACAGATACGCAGTATTTT
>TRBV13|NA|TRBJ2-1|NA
CASSPRLGGSYNEQFF
TGTGCCAGCAGCCCCCGACTAGGAGGGTCCTACAATGAGCAGTTCTTC
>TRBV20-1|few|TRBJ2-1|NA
CSARATPAGNEQFF
TGCAGTGCTAGAGCAACTCCGGCGGGCAATGAGCAGTTCTTC
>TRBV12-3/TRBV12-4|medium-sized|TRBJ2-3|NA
CASSRRSALEDTQYF
TGTGCCAGCAGTCGCCGGTCAGCTCTTGAAGATACGCAGTATTTT
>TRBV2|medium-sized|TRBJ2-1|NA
CASSVLRVGGEQFF
TGTGCCAGCAGCGTTCTTCGCGTTGGGGGTGAGCAGTTCTTC
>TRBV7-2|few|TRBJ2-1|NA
CASSLALMIGNNEQFF
TGTGCCAGCAGCTTAGCGCTTATGATCGGGAACAATGAGCAGTTCTTC
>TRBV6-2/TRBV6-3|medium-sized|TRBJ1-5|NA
CASSPRGVSNQPQHF
TGTGCCAGCAGTCCCCGGGGTGTTAGCAATCAGCCCCAGCATTTT
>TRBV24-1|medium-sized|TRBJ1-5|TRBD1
CATSDPARGHQPQHF
TGTGCCACCAGTGACCCCGCCAGGGGGCATCAGCCCCAGCATTTT
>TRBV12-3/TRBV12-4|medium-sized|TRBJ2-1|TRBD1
CASSRTGGMDEQFF
TGTGCCAGCAGTAGGACAGGGGGCATGGATGAGCAGTTCTTC
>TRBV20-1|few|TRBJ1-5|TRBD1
CSARPTGGLNQPQHF
TGCAGTGCTAGACCTACAGGGGGCCTCAATCAGCCCCAGCATTTT
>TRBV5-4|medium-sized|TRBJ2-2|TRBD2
CASSSGLAGVTGELFF
TGTGCCAGCAGCTCGGGACTAGCGGGAGTCACCGGGGAGCTGTTTTTT
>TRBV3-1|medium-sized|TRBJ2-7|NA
CASSQVGQQYF
TGTGCCAGCAGCCAAGTTGGTCAGCAGTACTTC
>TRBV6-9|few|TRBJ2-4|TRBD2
CASSSPSGSRSKNIQYF
TGTGCCAGCAGCTCACCTAGCGGGAGCAGGTCCAAAAACATTCAGTACTTC
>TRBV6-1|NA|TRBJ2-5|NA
CASSPGWETQYF
TGTGCCAGCAGTCCGGGATGGGAGACCCAGTACTTC
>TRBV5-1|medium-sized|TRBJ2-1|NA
CASSEGDLYNEQFF
TGCGCCAGCAGCGAGGGGGACCTTTACAATGAGCAGTTCTTC
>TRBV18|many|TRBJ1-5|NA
CASSPKRGGQPQHF
TGTGCCAGCTCACCAAAAAGGGGAGGGCAGCCCCAGCATTTT
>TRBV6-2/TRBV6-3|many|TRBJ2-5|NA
CASTAVQETQYF
TGTGCCAGCACAGCGGTTCAAGAGACCCAGTACTTC
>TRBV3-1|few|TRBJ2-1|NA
CASSQEDLSRKEQFF
TGTGCCAGCAGCCAAGAGGACCTAAGCAGAAAGGAGCAGTTCTTC
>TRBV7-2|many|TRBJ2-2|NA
CASSLDRRGISNTGELFF
TGTGCCAGCAGCTTAGACCGCCGAGGGATTTCCAACACCGGGGAGCTGTTTTTT
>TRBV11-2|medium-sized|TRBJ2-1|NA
CASSFSRGGPPYNEQFF
TGTGCCAGCAGCTTCTCCAGGGGCGGCCCCCCCTACAATGAGCAGTTCTTC
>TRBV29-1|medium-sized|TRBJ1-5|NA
CSVGEAGVGPQHF
TGCAGCGTTGGCGAGGCAGGGGTCGGGCCCCAGCATTTT
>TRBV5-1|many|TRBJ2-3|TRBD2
CASSLGLAGSTDTQYF
TGCGCCAGCAGCTTGGGACTAGCGGGGTCAACAGATACGCAGTATTTT
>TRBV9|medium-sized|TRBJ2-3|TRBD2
CASSVAVSGSDTQYF
TGTGCCAGCAGCGTAGCTGTTAGCGGGTCCGATACGCAGTATTTT
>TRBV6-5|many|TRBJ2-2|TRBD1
CASSWTGDTGELFF
TGTGCCAGCAGTTGGACAGGGGACACCGGGGAGCTGTTTTTT
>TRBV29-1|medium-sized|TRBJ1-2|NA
CSVDWGLIYGYTF
TGCAGCGTTGATTGGGGGCTCATCTATGGCTACACCTTC
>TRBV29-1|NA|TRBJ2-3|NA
CSVGGGAGEPDTQYF
TGCAGCGTTGGGGGAGGAGCAGGGGAGCCAGATACGCAGTATTTT
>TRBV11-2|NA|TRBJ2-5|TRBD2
CASRVGTSGRRETQYF
TGTGCCAGCAGGGTCGGGACTAGCGGGAGGAGGGAGACCCAGTACTTC
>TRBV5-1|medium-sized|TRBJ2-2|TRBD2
CASTQGAGVVGELFF
TGCGCCAGCACCCAAGGAGCGGGGGTGGTCGGGGAGCTGTTTTTT
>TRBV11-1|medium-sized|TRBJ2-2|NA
CASSPPLGAGGVSNTGELFF
TGTGCCAGCAGCCCCCCGCTTGGGGCAGGGGGGGTTTCGAACACCGGGGAGCTGTTTTTT
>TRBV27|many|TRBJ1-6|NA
CASSQISSYNSPLHF
TGTGCCAGCAGTCAAATCAGCTCCTATAATTCACCCCTCCACTTT
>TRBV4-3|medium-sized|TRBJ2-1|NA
CASSPGLSYNEQFF
TGCGCCAGCAGTCCCGGTCTCTCCTACAATGAGCAGTTCTTC
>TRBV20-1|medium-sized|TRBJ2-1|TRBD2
CSATTGEAGALPYNEQFF
TGCAGTGCTACCACGGGCGAAGCGGGGGCGCTCCCCTACAATGAGCAGTTCTTC
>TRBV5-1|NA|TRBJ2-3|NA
CASSPDRVGKDTQYF
TGCGCCAGCAGCCCGGACCGCGTGGGAAAAGATACGCAGTATTTT
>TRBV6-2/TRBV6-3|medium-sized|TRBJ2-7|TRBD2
CASSTLAGGAYEQYF
TGTGCCAGCAGTACTCTAGCGGGAGGGGCGTACGAGCAGTACTTC
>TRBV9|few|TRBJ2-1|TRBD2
CASSLTSGRANEQFF
TGTGCCAGCAGCCTTACTAGCGGGAGGGCCAATGAGCAGTTCTTC
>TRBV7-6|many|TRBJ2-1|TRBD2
CASSLARLAGDNEQFF
TGTGCCAGCAGCTTAGCAAGGCTAGCGGGGGACAATGAGCAGTTCTTC
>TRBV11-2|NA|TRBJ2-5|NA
CASSLERLRGETQYF
TGTGCCAGCAGCTTAGAACGACTACGGGGAGAGACCCAGTACTTC
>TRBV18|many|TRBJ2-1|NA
CASSPAEAPYNEQFF
TGTGCCAGCTCACCTGCGGAAGCGCCCTACAATGAGCAGTTCTTC
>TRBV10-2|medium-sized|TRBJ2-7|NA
CASRDSGLYEQYF
TGCGCCAGCCGGGACTCCGGACTTTACGAGCAGTACTTC